Reported below is one TCR beta chain. From germline, CDR1 is SEHNR and CDR2 FQNEAQ (reference sequence). The CDR3 covers 15 residues. V shed 5 bases, J shed 2 bases, and the junction held 4 bases outside the gene matches. The sample originates from a study of blood T cell repertoires in COVID-19. In the study overall: The analysed material was cDNA or gDNA that came from T cells, B-cell-depleted T cells, or PBMCs.

Assay: immunoSEQ multiplex PCR; the TCRdb copy retains only in-frame clones and omits some. The table has fewer than 500,000 clones, around 89% seen once. This clonotype was sampled from a woman aged 25 to 45 with acute or convalescent COVID-19. This chain uses TRBV7-9 with TRBJ2-1; 9 bases fit TRBD2. The source material was peripheral blood. CDR3 sequence (DNA): TGTGCCAGCAGCCCGAGACTAGCGGCCTACAATGAGCAGTTCTTC. It translates to CASSPRLAAYNEQFF.